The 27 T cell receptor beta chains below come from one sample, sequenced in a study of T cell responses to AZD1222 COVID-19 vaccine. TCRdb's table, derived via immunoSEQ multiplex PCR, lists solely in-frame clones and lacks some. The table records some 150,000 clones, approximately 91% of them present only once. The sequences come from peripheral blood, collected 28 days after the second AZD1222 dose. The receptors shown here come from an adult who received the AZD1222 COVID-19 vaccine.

CDR3 loop: CASSLGQGVRNEQFF. For the CDR3, the DNA is TGTGCCAGCAGCTTAGGTCAGGGGGTTAGGAATGAGCAGTTCTTC. This chain links TRBV13 with TRBJ2-1; 7 bases align to TRBD1. V was pared by 0 bases and J by 7 bases, with 6 bases of the junction left unmatched. The CDR3 runs to 15 residues. Germline V CDR1 and CDR2: PRHDT, FYEKMQ (reference sequence).

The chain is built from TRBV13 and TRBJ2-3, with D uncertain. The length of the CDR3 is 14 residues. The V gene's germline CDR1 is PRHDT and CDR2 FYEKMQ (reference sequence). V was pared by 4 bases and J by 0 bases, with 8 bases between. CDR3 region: CASSYPPSTDTQYF. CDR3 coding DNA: TGTGCCAGCAGCTACCCTCCTAGCACAGATACGCAGTATTTT.

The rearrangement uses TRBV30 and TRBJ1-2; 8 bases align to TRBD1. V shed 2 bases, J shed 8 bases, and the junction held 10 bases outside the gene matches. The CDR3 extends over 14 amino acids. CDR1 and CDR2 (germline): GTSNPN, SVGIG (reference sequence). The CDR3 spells CAWSHNRGIRGYTF. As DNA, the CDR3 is TGTGCCTGGAGTCACAACAGGGGGATAAGAGGCTACACCTTC. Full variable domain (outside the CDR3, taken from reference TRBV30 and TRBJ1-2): SQTIHQWPATLVQPVGSPLSLECTVEGTSNPNLYWYRQAAGRGLQLLFYSVGIGQISSEVPQNLSASRPQDRQFILSSKKLLLSDSGFYLCAWSHNRGIRGYTFGSGTRLTVV.

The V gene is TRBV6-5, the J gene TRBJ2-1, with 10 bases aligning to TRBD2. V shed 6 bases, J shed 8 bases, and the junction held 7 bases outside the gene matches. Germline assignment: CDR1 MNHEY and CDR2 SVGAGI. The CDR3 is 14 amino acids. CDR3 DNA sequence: TGTGCCAGCAGCCTTAGCGGGGGGCCCGATGAGCAGTTCTTC. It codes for CASSLSGGPDEQFF.

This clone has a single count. The DNA of the CDR3 is TGTGCCAGCAGCTTACCCAGCGGGAGTCTTAATGAGCAGTTCTTC. Translated, it gives CASSLPSGSLNEQFF. The V and J genes are TRBV7-8 and TRBJ2-1, with TRBD2 matching over 8 bases. CDR1 SGHVS and CDR2 FQNEAQ come from the germline V gene. With V trimmed by 2 bases and J by 7 bases, 7 bases remained unmatched. CDR3 length equals 15 residues.

CDR3 in DNA: TGTGCCAGCAGCCTATGGACAGGGGTGTCCGATCAGCCCCAGCATTTT. Its translation: CASSLWTGVSDQPQHF. V and J are TRBV5-6 and TRBJ1-5, with 9 bases lining up with TRBD1. V lost 4 bases to trimming and J lost 5 bases; unmatched junction nucleotides: 10. The CDR3 spans 16 residues. Germline CDR1 is SGHDT and CDR2 is YYEEEE.

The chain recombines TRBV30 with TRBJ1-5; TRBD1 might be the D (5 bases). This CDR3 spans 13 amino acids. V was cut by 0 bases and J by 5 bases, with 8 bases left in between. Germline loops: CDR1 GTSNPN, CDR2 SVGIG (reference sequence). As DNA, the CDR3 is TGTGCCTGGAGTGTACAGGCTGATCAGCCCCAGCATTTT. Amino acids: CAWSVQADQPQHF.

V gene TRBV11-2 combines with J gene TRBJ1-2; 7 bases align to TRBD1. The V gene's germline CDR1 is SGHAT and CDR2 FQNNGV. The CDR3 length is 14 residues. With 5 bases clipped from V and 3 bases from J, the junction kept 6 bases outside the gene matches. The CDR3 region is CASSGGQRHYGYTF. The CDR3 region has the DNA TGTGCCAGCAGCGGGGGACAGAGACACTATGGCTACACCTTC.

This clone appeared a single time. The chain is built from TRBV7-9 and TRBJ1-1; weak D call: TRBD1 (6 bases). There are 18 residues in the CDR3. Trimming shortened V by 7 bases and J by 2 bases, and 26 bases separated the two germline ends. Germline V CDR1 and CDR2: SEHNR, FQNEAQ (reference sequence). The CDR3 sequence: CASNLEGLSRQANTEAFF. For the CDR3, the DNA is TGTGCCAGCAACTTGGAGGGACTATCCCGACAGGCCAACACTGAAGCTTTCTTT.

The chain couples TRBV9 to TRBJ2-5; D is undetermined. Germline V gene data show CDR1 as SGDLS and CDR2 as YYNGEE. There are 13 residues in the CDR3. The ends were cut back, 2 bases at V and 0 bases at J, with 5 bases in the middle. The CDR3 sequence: CASSVSYQETQYF. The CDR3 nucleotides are TGTGCCAGCAGCGTGAGCTACCAAGAGACCCAGTACTTC.

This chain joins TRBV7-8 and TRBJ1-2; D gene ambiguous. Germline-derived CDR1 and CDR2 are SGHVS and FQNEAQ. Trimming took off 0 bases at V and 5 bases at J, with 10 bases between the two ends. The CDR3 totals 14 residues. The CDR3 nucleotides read TGTGCCAGCAGCTTAGCGCCAGGAAAGTATGGCTACACCTTC. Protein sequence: CASSLAPGKYGYTF.

This chain's CDR3 is CASSELAGGLYEQYF. The DNA of the CDR3 is TGCGCCAGCAGTGAGTTGGCGGGAGGCCTTTACGAGCAGTACTTC. The rearrangement joins TRBV10-2 to TRBJ2-7; 8 bases match TRBD2. The CDR3 sequence is 15 residues long. V gave up 1 base and J gave up 4 bases; unmatched junction bases: 6. Germline loops: CDR1 WSHSY, CDR2 SAAADI.

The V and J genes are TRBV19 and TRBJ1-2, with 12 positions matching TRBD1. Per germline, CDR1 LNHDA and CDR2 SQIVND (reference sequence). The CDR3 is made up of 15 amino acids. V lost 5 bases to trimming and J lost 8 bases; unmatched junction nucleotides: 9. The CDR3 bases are TGTGCCAGTAGTCACCGGGACAGGGGGCTCGGGGGCTACACCTTC. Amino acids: CASSHRDRGLGGYTF.

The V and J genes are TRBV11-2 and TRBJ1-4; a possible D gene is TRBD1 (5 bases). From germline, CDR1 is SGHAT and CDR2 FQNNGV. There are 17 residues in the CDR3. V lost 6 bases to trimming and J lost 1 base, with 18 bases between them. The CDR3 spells CASSRRLGDGTNEKLFF. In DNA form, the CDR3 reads TGTGCCAGCAGTCGCCGCTTGGGGGACGGAACTAATGAAAAACTGTTTTTT.

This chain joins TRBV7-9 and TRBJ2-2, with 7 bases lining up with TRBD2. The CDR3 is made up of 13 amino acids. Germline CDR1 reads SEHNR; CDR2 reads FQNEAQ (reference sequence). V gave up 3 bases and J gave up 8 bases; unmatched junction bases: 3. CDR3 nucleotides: TGTGCCAGCAGCTTTACTAGCGCTGGGGAGCTGTTTTTT. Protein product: CASSFTSAGELFF.

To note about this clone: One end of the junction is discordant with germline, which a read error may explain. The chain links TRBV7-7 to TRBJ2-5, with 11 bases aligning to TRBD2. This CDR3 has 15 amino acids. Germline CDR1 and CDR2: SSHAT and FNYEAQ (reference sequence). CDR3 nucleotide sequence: TGTGCTAGCAGCCCTCAAATAGCGGGAGGGGAGACCCAGTACTTC. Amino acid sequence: CASSPQIAGGETQYF.

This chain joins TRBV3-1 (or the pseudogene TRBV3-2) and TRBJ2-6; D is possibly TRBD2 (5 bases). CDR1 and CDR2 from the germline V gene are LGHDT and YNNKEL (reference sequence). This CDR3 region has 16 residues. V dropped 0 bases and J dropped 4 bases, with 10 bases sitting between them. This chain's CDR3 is CASSQEFGMGANVLTF. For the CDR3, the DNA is TGTGCCAGCAGCCAAGAGTTCGGGATGGGGGCCAACGTCCTGACTTTC.

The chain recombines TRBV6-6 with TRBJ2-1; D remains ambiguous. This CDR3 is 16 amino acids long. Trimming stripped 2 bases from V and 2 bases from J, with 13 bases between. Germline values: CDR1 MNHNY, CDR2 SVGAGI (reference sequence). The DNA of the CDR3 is TGTGCCAGCAGTTACCTTTCTGGGTTCCCCTACAATGAGCAGTTCTTC. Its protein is CASSYLSGFPYNEQFF.

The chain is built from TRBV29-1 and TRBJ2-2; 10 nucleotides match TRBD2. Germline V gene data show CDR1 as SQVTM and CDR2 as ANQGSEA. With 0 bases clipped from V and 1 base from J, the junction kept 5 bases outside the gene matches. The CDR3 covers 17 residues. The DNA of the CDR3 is TGCAGCGTTGAAGAACTAGCGGGACCTCGGAACACCGGGGAGCTGTTTTTT. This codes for CSVEELAGPRNTGELFF.

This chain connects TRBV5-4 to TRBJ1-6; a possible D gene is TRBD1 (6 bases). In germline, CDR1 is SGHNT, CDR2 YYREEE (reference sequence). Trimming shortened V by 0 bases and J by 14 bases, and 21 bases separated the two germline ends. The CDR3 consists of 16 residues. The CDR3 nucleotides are TGTGCCAGCAGCTTGGGTCGTGAACGGCAGGGGTCAGCCCTCCACTTT. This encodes CASSLGRERQGSALHF.

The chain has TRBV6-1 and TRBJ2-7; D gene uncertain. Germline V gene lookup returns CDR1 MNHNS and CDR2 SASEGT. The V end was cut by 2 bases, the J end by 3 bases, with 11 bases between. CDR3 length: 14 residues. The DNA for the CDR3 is TGTGCCAGCAGTGAACGGTCAAATGACTACGAGCAGTACTTC. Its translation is CASSERSNDYEQYF.

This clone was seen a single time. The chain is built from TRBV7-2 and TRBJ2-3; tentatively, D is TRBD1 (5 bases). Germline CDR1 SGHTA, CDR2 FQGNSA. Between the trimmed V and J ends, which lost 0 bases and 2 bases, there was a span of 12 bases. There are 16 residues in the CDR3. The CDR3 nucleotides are TGTGCCAGCAGCTTAGCACCAGTGGGGCTCACAGATACGCAGTATTTT. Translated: CASSLAPVGLTDTQYF.

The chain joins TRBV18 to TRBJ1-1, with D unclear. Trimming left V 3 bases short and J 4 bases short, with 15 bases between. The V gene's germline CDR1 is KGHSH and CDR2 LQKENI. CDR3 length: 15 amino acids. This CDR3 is CASSPGADGTTEAFF. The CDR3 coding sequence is TGTGCCAGCTCACCCGGAGCCGACGGAACCACTGAAGCTTTCTTT.

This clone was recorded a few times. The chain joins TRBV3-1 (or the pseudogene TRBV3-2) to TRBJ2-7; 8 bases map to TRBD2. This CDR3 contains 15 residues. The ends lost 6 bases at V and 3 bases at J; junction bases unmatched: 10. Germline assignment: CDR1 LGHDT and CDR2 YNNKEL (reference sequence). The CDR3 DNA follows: TGTGCCAGCAGAGAATCCGGGACTAGTAGCTACGAGCAGTACTTC. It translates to CASRESGTSSYEQYF.

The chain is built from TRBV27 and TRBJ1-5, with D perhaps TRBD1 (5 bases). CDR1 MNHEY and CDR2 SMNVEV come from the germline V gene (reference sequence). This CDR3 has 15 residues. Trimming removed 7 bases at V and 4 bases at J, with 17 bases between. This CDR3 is CASTPTRGTNQPQHF. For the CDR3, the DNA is TGTGCCAGCACCCCAACACGGGGCACAAATCAGCCCCAGCATTTT.

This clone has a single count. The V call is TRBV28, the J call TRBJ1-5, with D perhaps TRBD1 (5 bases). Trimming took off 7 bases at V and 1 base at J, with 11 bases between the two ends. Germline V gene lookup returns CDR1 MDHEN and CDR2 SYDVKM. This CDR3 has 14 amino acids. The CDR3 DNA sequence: TGTGCCAGCACCCCCGGGGGGAGCAATCAGCCCCAGCATTTT. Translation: CASTPGGSNQPQHF.

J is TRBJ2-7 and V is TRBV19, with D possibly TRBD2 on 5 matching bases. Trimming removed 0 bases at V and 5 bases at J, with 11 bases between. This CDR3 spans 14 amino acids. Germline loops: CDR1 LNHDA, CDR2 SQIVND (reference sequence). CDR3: CASSIDDEGNEQYF. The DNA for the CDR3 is TGTGCCAGTAGTATAGATGATGAGGGAAACGAGCAGTACTTC.